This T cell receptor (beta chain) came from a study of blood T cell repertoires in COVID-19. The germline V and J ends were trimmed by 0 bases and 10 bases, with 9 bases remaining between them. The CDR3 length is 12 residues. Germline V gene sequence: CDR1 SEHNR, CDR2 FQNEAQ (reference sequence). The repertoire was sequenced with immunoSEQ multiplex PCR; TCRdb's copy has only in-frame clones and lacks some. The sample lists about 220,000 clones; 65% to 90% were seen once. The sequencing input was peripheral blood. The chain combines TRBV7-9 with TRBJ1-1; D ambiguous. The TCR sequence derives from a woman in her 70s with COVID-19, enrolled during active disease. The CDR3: CASSLAAPGAFF. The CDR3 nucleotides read TGTGCCAGCAGCTTAGCGGCTCCTGGAGCTTTCTTT.